This entry features one TCR beta chain sequence. The target antigen is unknown. This sample stems from a study of shared clonotypes between healthy human individuals. Only in-frame clones appear in the TCRdb table, and some are missing; sequencing was by immunoSEQ multiplex PCR. Of around 600,000 clones detected, roughly 96% appear once; the ten largest clones hold around 0.12%. Naivety among CD8 cells was defined by CD45RO negativity and positive CCR7 selection, thereby excluding terminally differentiated effector memory CD45RA+ cells. Germline V lookup: CDR1 SGHTA, CDR2 FQGNSA. The CDR3 has 19 amino acids. Trimming removed 0 bases from V and 4 bases from J; junction bases left unmatched: 15. General observations from the study: Generally, naive subsets (rather than memory subsets) showed larger estimated richness. In having few donors, the study represented limited genetic and exposure-history diversity. Rarefaction indicated that sorted-subset sequencing remained incomplete although depth was large.

This clonotype was obtained from a young woman in good health. The J gene is TRBJ2-1, the V gene TRBV7-2; 7 bases align to TRBD2. The specimen was naive CD8+ T cells sorted from blood. The CDR3 spells CASSLALGLAEEEYNEQFF. In nucleotides, the CDR3 is TGTGCCAGCAGCTTAGCGCTGGGGCTAGCGGAAGAAGAGTACAATGAGCAGTTCTTC.